The 15 T cell receptor beta chains listed next were all sequenced from one sample in a study of blood T cell repertoires in COVID-19. TCRdb's copy holds only in-frame clones and misses some; the assay was immunoSEQ multiplex PCR. Here the sample spans about 390,000 clones, approximately 90% being singletons. The sample consisted of PBMCs or T cells enriched from blood (not recorded which). The receptors originated from a woman between 50 and 59 years old who had recovered from COVID-19.

Here the CDR3 reads CASSPPEQAGNTIYF. The CDR3 DNA follows: TGTGCCAGCTCACCCCCCGAACAGGCGGGAAACACCATATATTTT. The gene calls are TRBV18 and TRBJ1-3; the D gene is possibly TRBD1 (5 bases). The germline V gene has CDR1 KGHSH and CDR2 LQKENI. Trimming pared 3 bases from V and 4 bases from J, leaving 13 bases between. The length of the CDR3 is 15 residues.

V usage is TRBV2 and J usage is TRBJ1-1, with a weak D call TRBD1 (6 bases). CDR3 length: 14 residues. Trimming shortened V by 2 bases and J by 11 bases, and 18 bases separated the two germline ends. Germline V gives CDR1 SNHLY, CDR2 FYNNEI. The CDR3 bases are TGTGCCAGCAGTGAACTGGCGGGGGCCTTTGGGGCTTTCTTT. Translation: CASSELAGAFGAFF.

The chain recombines TRBV7-9 with TRBJ2-1, with 9 bases that match TRBD2. CDR1 is SEHNR and CDR2 is FQNEAQ in the germline V gene (reference sequence). V lost 8 bases and J lost 10; bases outside the gene matches: 9. CDR3 length: 13 residues. CDR3 nucleotides: TGTGCCAGCGGTTCAAGCGGGGGGAGAGAGCAGTTCTTC. Its protein is CASGSSGGREQFF.

The chain uses TRBV27 and TRBJ1-2, with D perhaps TRBD1 (6 bases). This CDR3 region has 16 residues. In germline, CDR1 is MNHEY, CDR2 SMNVEV (reference sequence). The V end was cut by 10 bases, the J end by 4 bases, with 25 bases between. The chain's CDR3 is CATRYDGGVGIYGYTF. CDR3 nucleotide sequence: TGTGCCACCAGATATGATGGGGGCGTGGGGATCTATGGCTACACCTTC.

The chain is built from TRBV11-1 and TRBJ2-3; maybe TRBD1 (7 bases). CDR3 length equals 16 residues. V was cut by 5 bases and J by 6 bases, with 21 bases left in between. Germline CDR1 and CDR2: SGHAT and FQDESV (reference sequence). The CDR3 reads CASSGKDRTMQDTQYF. The CDR3 DNA follows: TGTGCCAGCAGCGGGAAGGACAGGACTATGCAGGATACGCAGTATTTT.

This rearrangement joins TRBV25-1 to TRBJ2-7, with 8 bases that match TRBD1. J was trimmed by 6 bases and V by 5 bases; bases with no gene match: 15. CDR1 is MGHDK and CDR2 is SYGVNS in the germline V gene. The CDR3 totals 16 residues. The CDR3 DNA reads as TGTGCCAGCAGTCCCGGGACAGGAAAGGTAATGAGCGAGCAGTACTTC. Protein sequence: CASSPGTGKVMSEQYF.

The chain has TRBV6-2 or TRBV6-3 and TRBJ1-1, with 7 bases that match TRBD1. CDR1 and CDR2 from the germline V gene are MNHEY and SVGEGT. Losses at the gene ends were 2 bases for V and 5 bases for J; bases not matched to a gene: 8. This CDR3 spans 15 amino acids. As DNA, the CDR3 is TGTGCCAGCAGTTACCCCTACAGGGGAGGTACTGAAGCTTTCTTT. This gives the protein CASSYPYRGGTEAFF.

This chain links TRBV11-2 with TRBJ2-5; D perhaps matches TRBD1 (6 bases). The germline V gene has CDR1 SGHAT and CDR2 FQNNGV. The V end lost 4 bases, the J end lost 13 bases, and 16 bases lay between the germline ends. CDR3 length equals 12 residues. DNA for the CDR3: TGTGCCAGCAGCTCGACAGGTGCCGTTGGGTACTTC. Translation: CASSSTGAVGYF.

The V gene is TRBV6-5, the J gene TRBJ1-2, with a possible D match to TRBD1 (6 bases). Germline lookup yields CDR1 MNHEY and CDR2 SVGAGI. This CDR3 spans 14 amino acids. V was shortened by 3 bases and J by 8 bases, with 16 bases between the two germline ends. CDR3 nucleotides: TGTGCCAGCAGTTATACACAAACAGGGAGCGGCTACACCTTC. Protein sequence: CASSYTQTGSGYTF.

The chain has TRBV28 and TRBJ2-7; perhaps TRBD1 as D (6 bases). The CDR3 runs 14 residues. Deletions cut 9 bases from V and 6 bases from J, with 21 bases between. From germline, CDR1 is MDHEN and CDR2 SYDVKM. This CDR3 is CASHGINTGSEQYF. The DNA of the CDR3 is TGTGCCAGTCACGGAATCAACACAGGGTCCGAGCAGTACTTC.

The V gene is TRBV6-6, the J gene TRBJ1-5, with TRBD1 matching over 11 bases. V lost 7 bases and J lost 2; bases outside the gene matches: 7. CDR1 and CDR2 from the germline V gene are MNHNY and SVGAGI (reference sequence). This CDR3 has 16 residues. CDR3 amino acids: CASTGGTGGGNQPQHF. CDR3 DNA: TGTGCCAGCACCGGAGGGACAGGGGGGGGCAATCAGCCCCAGCATTTT.

The rearrangement links TRBV3-1 (or the pseudogene TRBV3-2) to TRBJ1-4; D is possibly TRBD1 (5 bases). The V gene's germline CDR1 is LGHDT and CDR2 YNNKEL (reference sequence). The CDR3 length is 16 residues. V was shortened by 4 bases and J by 7 bases, with 19 bases between the two germline ends. Written as DNA, the CDR3 is TGTGCCAGCAGCCCCACCGGGGGAAGGGGAGGTGAAAAACTGTTTTTT. Translated: CASSPTGGRGGEKLFF.

The chain recombines TRBV4-1 with TRBJ1-4, with D unclear. There are 13 residues in the CDR3. The V end lost 8 bases, the J end lost 5 bases, and 12 bases lay between the germline ends. Germline lookup yields CDR1 MGHRA and CDR2 YSYEKL. CDR3 sequence reads: CASGSPVNEKLFF. DNA for the CDR3: TGCGCCAGCGGGAGCCCGGTGAATGAAAAACTGTTTTTT.

The chain combines TRBV5-4 with TRBJ1-1; 10 bases match TRBD1. Trimming at V came to 1 base and at J to 7 bases, leaving 4 bases not matched to a gene. The CDR3 extends over 14 amino acids. Per the germline V gene, CDR1 is SGHNT and CDR2 is YYREEE (reference sequence). The CDR3 spells CASSLRQGASEAFF. The CDR3 DNA is TGTGCCAGCAGCTTGAGACAGGGGGCTAGTGAAGCTTTCTTT. The whole variable domain, remainder taken from reference TRBV5-4 and TRBJ1-1, is ETGVTQSPTHLIKTRGQQVTLRCSSQSGHNTVSWYQQALGQGPQFIFQYYREEENGRGNFPPRFSGLQFPNYSSELNVNALELDDSALYLCASSLRQGASEAFFGQGTRLTVV.

This sequence joins TRBV11-3 and TRBJ2-5, with a possible D match to TRBD1 (6 bases). Trimming stripped 1 base from V and 5 bases from J, with 8 bases between. The CDR3 is 13 amino acids. The V gene's germline CDR1 is SGHNT and CDR2 YENEEA. The CDR3 is CASSLVQGETQYF. As DNA, the CDR3 is TGTGCCAGCAGCTTAGTTCAGGGGGAGACCCAGTACTTC.